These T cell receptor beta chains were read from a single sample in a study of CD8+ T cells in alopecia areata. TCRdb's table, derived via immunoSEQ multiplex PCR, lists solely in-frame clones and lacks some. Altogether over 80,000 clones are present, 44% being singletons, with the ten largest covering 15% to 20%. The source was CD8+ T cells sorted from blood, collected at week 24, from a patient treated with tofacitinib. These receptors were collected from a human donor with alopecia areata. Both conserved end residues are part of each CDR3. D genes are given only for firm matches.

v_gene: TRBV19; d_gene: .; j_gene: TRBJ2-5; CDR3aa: CATASHLVQETQYF
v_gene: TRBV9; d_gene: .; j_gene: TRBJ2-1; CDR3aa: CASSVGASKGNEQFF
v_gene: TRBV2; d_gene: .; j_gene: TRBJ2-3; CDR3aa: CASSVERPDTQYF
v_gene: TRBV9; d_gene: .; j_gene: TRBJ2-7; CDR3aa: CASSVSHLLTYEQYF
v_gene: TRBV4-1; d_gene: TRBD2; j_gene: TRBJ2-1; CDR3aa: CASSQGLAPYNEQFF
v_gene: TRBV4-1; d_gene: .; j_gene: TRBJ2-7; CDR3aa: CASSPTHTYEQYF
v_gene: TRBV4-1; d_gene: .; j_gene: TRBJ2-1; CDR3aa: CASSQDSTIANEQFF
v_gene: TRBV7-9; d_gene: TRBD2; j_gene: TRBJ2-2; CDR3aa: CASSYLAGAAGELFF
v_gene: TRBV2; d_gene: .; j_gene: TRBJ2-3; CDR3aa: CATKGGLGTDTQYF
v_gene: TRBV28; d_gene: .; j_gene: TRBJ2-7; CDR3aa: CASSLLALSSYEQYF
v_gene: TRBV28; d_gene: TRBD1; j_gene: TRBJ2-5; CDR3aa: CASRWGQEYQETQYF
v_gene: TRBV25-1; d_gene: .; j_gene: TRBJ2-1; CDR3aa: CASSTGRWNEQFF
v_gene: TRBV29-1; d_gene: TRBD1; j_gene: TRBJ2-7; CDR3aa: CSVVRDSSYEQYF
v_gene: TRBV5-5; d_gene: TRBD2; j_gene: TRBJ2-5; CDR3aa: CASSFSAGEGETQYF
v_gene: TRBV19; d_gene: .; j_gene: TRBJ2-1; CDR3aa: CASGIGTLNNEQFF
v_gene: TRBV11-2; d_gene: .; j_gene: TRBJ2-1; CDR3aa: CASWGDPRNEQFF
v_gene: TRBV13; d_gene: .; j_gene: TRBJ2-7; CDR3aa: CASSQARADEQYF
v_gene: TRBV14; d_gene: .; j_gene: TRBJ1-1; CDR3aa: CASSQGAGEAFF
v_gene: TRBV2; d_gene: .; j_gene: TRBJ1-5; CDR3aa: CASERGDSNQPQHF
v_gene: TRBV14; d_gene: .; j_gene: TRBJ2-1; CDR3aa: CASSLRGTYNEQFF
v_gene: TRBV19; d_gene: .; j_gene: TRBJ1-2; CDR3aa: CATESGQNYGYTF
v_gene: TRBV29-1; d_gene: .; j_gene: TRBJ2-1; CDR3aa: CSVVHNEQFF
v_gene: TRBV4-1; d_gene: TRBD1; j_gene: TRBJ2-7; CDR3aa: CASSHSGQGAYEQYF
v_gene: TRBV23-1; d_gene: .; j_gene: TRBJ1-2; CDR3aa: CASSQEQERGYTF
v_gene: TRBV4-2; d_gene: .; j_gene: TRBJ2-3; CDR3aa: CASSQEERYTQYF
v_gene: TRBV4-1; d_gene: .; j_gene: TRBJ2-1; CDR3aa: CASSQVGSGDGEQFF
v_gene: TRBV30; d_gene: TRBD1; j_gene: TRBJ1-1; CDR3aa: CAWTTDRGTEAFF
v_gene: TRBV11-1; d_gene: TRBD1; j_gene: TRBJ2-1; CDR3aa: CASSLQGKPNNEQFF
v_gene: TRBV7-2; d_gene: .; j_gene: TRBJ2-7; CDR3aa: CASSYSTHYEQYF